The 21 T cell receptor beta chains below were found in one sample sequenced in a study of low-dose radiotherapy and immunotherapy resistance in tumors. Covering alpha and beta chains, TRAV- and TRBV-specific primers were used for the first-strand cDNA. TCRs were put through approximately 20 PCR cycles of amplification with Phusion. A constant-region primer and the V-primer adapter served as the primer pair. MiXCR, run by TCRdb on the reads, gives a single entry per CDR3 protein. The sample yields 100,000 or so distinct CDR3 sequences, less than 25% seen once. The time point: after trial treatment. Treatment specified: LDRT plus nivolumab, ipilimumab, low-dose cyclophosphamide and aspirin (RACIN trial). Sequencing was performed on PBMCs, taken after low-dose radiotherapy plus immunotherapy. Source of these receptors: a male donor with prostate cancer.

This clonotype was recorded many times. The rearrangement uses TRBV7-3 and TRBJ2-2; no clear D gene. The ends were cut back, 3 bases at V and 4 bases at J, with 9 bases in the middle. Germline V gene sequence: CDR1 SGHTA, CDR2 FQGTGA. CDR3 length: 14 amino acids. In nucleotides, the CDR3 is TGTGCCAGCAGCTTGTCTCGGTCCACCGGGGAGCTGTTTTTT. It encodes CASSLSRSTGELFF.

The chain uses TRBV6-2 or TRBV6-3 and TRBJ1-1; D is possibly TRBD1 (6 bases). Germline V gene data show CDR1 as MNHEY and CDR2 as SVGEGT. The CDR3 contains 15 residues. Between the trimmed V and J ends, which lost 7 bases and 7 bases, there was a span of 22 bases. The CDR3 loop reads CASNGRDKGVFEAFF. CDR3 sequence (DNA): TGTGCCAGCAATGGGAGGGACAAGGGGGTATTTGAAGCTTTCTTT.

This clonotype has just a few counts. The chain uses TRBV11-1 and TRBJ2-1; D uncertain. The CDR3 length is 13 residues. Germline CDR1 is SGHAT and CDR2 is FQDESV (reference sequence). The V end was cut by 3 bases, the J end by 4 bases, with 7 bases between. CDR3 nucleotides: TGTGCCAGCAGCTTGTCTGGGTACAATGAGCAGTTCTTC. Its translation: CASSLSGYNEQFF.

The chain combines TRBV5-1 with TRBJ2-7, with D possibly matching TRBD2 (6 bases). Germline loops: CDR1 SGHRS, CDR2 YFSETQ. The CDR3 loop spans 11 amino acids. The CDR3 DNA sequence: TGCGCCAGCCTTGGGGCAGGGCGGGATAGAGTC. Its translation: CASLGAGRDRV.

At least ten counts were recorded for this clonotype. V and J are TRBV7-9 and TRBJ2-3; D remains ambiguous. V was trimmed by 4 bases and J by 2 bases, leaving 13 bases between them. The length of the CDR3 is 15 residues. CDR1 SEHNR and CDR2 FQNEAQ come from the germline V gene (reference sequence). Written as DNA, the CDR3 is TGTGCCAGCAGCTCCTCTCGAGGTATCACAGATACGCAGTATTTT. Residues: CASSSSRGITDTQYF.

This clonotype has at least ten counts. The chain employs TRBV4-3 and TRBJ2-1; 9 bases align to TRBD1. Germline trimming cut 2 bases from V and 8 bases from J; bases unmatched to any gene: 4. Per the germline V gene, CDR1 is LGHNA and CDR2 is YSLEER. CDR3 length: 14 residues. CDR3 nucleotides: TGCGCCAGCAGCCAATTCCGGGACAGGGATGAGCAGTTCTTC. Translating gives CASSQFRDRDEQFF.

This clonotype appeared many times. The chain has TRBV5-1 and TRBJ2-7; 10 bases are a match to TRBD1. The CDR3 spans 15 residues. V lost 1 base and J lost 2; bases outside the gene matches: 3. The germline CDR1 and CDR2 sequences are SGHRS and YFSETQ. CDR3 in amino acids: CASSLRGQGPYEQYF. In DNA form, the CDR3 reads TGCGCCAGCAGCTTGAGGGGACAGGGGCCCTACGAGCAGTACTTC.

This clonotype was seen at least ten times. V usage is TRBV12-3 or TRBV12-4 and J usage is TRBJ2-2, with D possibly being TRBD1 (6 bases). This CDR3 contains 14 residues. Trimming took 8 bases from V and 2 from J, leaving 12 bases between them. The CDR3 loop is CASGTGRNTGELFF. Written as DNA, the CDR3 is TGTGCCAGCGGTACAGGGAGAAACACCGGGGAGCTGTTTTTT.

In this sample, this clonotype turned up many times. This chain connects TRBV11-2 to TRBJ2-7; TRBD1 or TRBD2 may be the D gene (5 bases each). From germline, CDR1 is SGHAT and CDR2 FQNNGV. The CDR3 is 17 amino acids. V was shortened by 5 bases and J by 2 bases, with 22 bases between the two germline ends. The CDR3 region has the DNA TGTGCCAGCAGCACCGCCCCGGGGCAGCCAAGAGCCTACGAGCAGTACTTC. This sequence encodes CASSTAPGQPRAYEQYF. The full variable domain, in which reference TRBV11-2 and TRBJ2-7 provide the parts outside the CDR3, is EAGVAQSPRYKIIEKRQSVAFWCNPISGHATLYWYQQILGQGPKLLIQFQNNGVVDDSQLPKDRFSAERLKGVDSTLKIQPAKLEDSAVYLCASSTAPGQPRAYEQYFGPGTRLTVT.

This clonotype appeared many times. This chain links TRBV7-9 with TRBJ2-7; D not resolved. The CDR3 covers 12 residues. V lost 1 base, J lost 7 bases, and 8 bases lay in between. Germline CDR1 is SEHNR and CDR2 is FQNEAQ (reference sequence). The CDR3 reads CASSLVLSEQYF. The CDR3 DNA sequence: TGTGCCAGCAGCTTAGTTCTAAGTGAGCAGTACTTC.

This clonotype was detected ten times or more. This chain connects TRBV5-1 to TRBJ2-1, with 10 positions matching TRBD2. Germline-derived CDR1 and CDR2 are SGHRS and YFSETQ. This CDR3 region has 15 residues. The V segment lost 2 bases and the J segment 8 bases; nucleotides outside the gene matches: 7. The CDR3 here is CASSLPSGGSDEQFF. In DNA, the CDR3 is TGCGCCAGCAGCTTACCTAGCGGGGGTTCGGATGAGCAGTTCTTC. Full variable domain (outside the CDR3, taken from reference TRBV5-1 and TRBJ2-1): KAGVTQTPRYLIKTRGQQVTLSCSPISGHRSVSWYQQTPGQGLQFLFEYFSETQRNKGNFPGRFSGRQFSNSRSEMNVSTLELGDSALYLCASSLPSGGSDEQFFGPGTRLTVL.

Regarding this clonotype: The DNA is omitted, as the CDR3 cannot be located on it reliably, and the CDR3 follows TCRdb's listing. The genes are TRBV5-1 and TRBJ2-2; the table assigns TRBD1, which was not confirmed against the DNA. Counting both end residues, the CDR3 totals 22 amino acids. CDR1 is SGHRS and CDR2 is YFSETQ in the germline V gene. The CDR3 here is CASSLTPGQGPPGGRTGELFFF.

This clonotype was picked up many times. CDR3 in DNA: TGCAGTGCTCCCCGGGCGCAGGGCCTATTACAAGAGACCCAGTACTTC. It yields the protein CSAPRAQGLLQETQYF. The chain combines TRBV20-1 with TRBJ2-5; TRBD1 might be the D (5 bases). CDR1 DFQATT and CDR2 SNEGSKA come from the germline V gene (reference sequence). Trimming pared 5 bases from V and 2 bases from J, leaving 21 bases between. The CDR3 covers 16 residues.

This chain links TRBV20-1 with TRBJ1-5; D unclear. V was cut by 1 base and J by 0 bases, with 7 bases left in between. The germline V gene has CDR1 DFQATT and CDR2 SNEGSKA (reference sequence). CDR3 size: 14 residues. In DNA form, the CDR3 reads TGCAGTGCTAGAGCAGTGGATAGCAATCAGCCCCAGCATTTT. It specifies CSARAVDSNQPQHF.

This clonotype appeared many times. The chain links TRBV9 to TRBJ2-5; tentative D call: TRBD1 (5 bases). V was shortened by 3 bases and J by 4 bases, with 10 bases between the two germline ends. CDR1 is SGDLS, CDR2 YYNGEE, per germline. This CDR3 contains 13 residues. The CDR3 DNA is TGTGCCAGCAGCGAGGGGATTTCAGAGACCCAGTACTTC. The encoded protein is CASSEGISETQYF.

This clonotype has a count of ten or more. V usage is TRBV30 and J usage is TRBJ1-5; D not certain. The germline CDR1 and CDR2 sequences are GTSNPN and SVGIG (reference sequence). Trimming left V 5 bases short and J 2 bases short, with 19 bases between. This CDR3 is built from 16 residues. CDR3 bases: TGTGCCTGGGAGCCAGAGAGGGTGTTTGGCAATCAGCCCCAGCATTTT. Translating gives CAWEPERVFGNQPQHF. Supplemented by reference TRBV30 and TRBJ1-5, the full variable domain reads SQTIHQWPATLVQPVGSPLSLECTVEGTSNPNLYWYRQAAGRGLQLLFYSVGIGQISSEVPQNLSASRPQDRQFILSSKKLLLSDSGFYLCAWEPERVFGNQPQHFGDGTRLSIL.

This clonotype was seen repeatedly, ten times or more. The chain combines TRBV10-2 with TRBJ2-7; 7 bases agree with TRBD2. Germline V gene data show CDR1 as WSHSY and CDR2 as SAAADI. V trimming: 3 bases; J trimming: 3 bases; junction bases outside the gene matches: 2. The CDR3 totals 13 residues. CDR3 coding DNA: TGCGCCAGCAGTGAATGGGAGGGCTACGAGCAGTACTTC. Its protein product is CASSEWEGYEQYF.

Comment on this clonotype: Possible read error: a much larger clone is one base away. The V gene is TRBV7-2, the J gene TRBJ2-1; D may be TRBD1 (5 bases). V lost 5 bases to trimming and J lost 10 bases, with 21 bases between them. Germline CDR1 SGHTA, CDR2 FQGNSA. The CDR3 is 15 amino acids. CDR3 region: CASSQQDGASYEQFF. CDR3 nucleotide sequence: TGTGCCAGCAGCCAACAGGACGGCGCCTCCTACGAGCAGTTCTTC.

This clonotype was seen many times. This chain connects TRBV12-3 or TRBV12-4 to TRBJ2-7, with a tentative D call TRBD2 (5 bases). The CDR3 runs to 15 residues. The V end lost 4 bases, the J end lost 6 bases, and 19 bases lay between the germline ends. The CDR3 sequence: CASSSSGPVLIEQYF. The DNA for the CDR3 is TGTGCCAGCAGTTCCAGCGGACCGGTCCTAATCGAGCAGTACTTC.

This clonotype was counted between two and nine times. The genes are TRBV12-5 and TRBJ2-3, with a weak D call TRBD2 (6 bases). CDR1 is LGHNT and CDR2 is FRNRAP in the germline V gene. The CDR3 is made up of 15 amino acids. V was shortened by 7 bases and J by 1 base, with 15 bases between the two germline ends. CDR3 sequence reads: CASVRGDSGTDTQYF. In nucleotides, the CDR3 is TGTGCTAGTGTCCGCGGGGATAGCGGCACAGATACGCAGTATTTT.

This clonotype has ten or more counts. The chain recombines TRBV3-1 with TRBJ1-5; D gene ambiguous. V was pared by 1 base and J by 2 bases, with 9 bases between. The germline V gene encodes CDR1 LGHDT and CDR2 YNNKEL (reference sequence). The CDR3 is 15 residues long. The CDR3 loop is CASSQGGRGNQPQHF. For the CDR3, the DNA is TGTGCCAGCAGCCAAGGGGGTCGAGGCAATCAGCCCCAGCATTTT.